The clone carrying this T cell receptor (beta chain) was found many times. Its target is unknown. The read ends 3 residues shy of where the CDR3 ends; the end is completed using the germline J gene. This sample was included in a study of T cell clonality in common variable immunodeficiency. General study findings and limits: CVID subjects had higher TCRbeta clonality than healthy controls, most marked in about a third.

CDR3 length equals 15 residues. Germline V gives CDR1 LNHDA, CDR2 SQIVND (reference sequence). With V trimmed by 9 bases and J by 4 bases, 14 bases remained unmatched. Some clones are missing from TCRdb's copy, which holds only in-frame ones; the method was immunoSEQ multiplex PCR. Listed for the sample are approximately 81,000 clones, none seen a single time. This receptor was taken from a person aged 18 to 75 in good health. J is TRBJ2-5 and V is TRBV19, with 7 bases fitting TRBD1. The sequenced sample consisted of peripheral blood mononuclear cells. The CDR3 protein is CASRTGPGVGETQYF. Partial CDR3 DNA: TGTGCCAGCCGGACAGGCCCTGGCGTGGGAGAGACC.